Shown below are 25 T cell receptor beta chains from a single sample sequenced in a study of OX40 agonist ivuxolimab in advanced cancers. The table came from immunoSEQ multiplex PCR; TCRdb's copy has only in-frame clones and leaves some out. This sample carries tens of thousands of clones, roughly 90% of them seen once, and the ten largest clones take 0.95% to 1.5%. The sequenced sample was CD4+ or CD8+ T cells sorted from blood, obtained in a trial of the OX40 agonist ivuxolimab. The receptor set was obtained from an adult with an advanced solid tumor such as melanoma, head and neck, liver or kidney cancer.

This clone was recorded only once. The chain joins TRBV7-3 to TRBJ1-1, with D perhaps TRBD1 (5 bases). V was pared by 2 bases and J by 5 bases, with 21 bases between. In germline, CDR1 is SGHTA, CDR2 FQGTGA. The length of the CDR3 is 17 residues. This CDR3 is CASSLARADKTGTEAFF. The CDR3 DNA sequence: TGTGCCAGCAGCTTAGCAAGGGCGGACAAAACGGGGACTGAAGCTTTCTTT.

CDR3 DNA: TGTGCCAGCAGTAAAGGGGGGGTTGGTGACACTGAAGCTTTCTTT. It is translated as CASSKGGVGDTEAFF. The chain joins TRBV28 to TRBJ1-1; possible D gene TRBD1, 6 bases. This CDR3 region has 15 residues. Deletions cut 5 bases from V and 3 bases from J, with 16 bases between. From germline, CDR1 is MDHEN and CDR2 SYDVKM.

The chain links TRBV7-8 to TRBJ2-1; the D is unclear. Trimming shortened V by 0 bases and J by 2 bases, and 5 bases separated the two germline ends. The CDR3 is made up of 14 amino acids. The V gene's germline CDR1 is SGHVS and CDR2 FQNEAQ. In DNA form, the CDR3 reads TGTGCCAGCAGCTTAGCGGCGACCTACAATGAGCAGTTCTTC. Protein product: CASSLAATYNEQFF.

This chain uses TRBV6-5 with TRBJ2-3; D possibly corresponds to TRBD2 (6 bases). The CDR3 loop spans 14 amino acids. The germline V gene encodes CDR1 MNHEY and CDR2 SVGAGI. Between the trimmed V and J ends, which lost 7 bases and 4 bases, there was a span of 15 bases. CDR3 sequence: CASKRGIGPDTQYF. The CDR3 nucleotides read TGTGCCAGCAAACGGGGGATTGGCCCAGATACGCAGTATTTT.

The chain couples TRBV30 to TRBJ2-5; 10 bases are shared with TRBD1. V shed 6 bases and J 6 bases; nucleotides not matched to a gene: 4. The CDR3 contains 12 residues. From germline, CDR1 is GTSNPN and CDR2 SVGIG (reference sequence). CDR3 residues: CACGTGAKTQYF. The CDR3, as DNA: TGTGCCTGCGGGACAGGGGCGAAGACCCAGTACTTC.

CDR3 nucleotides: TGTGCCAGCAGTTACTCGATGGGGCCAAACTCACCCCTCCACTTT. Protein: CASSYSMGPNSPLHF. The V and J genes are TRBV6-6 and TRBJ1-6; possible D gene TRBD1, 5 bases. Germline-derived CDR1 and CDR2 are MNHNY and SVGAGI (reference sequence). The CDR3 has 15 amino acids. Trimming removed 0 bases from V and 10 bases from J, with 13 bases in between.

The J gene is TRBJ2-3, the V gene TRBV6-6; D unclear. V was cut by 7 bases and J by 1 base, with 9 bases left in between. CDR1 MNHNY and CDR2 SVGAGI come from the germline V gene (reference sequence). The CDR3 totals 13 residues. The CDR3 reads CASNEPGTDTQYF. In DNA form, the CDR3 reads TGTGCCAGCAATGAACCAGGCACAGATACGCAGTATTTT.

The V and J genes are TRBV28 and TRBJ2-7; TRBD1 agrees at 8 bases. The V gene's germline CDR1 is MDHEN and CDR2 SYDVKM. The CDR3 length is 16 residues. The J segment lost 2 bases and the V segment lost 5 bases, leaving 11 bases of the junction unmatched. The CDR3 is CASSGLGQGSPYEQYF. The CDR3 bases are TGTGCCAGCAGTGGCTTAGGACAGGGAAGCCCCTACGAGCAGTACTTC.

This clone has only a few counts. In the same sample, other DNA sequences code for this CDR3. The chain combines TRBV7-9 with TRBJ2-7, with D uncertain. The V gene's germline CDR1 is SEHNR and CDR2 FQNEAQ (reference sequence). This CDR3 has 12 amino acids. With 1 base removed from V and 4 bases from J, the gap between germline ends came to 5 bases. The CDR3 DNA sequence: TGTGCCAGCAGCTTAGATTTTTACGAGCAGTACTTC. The encoded protein is CASSLDFYEQYF.

CDR3 in amino acids: CATSRDSGNTIYF. The CDR3 DNA reads TGTGCCACCAGCAGAGATTCGGGAAACACCATATATTTT. The genes are TRBV15 and TRBJ1-3; D remains unclear. The V gene lost 0 bases and the J gene lost 4 bases, with 4 bases spanning the gap. The CDR3 contains 13 residues. Germline CDR1 is LNHNV and CDR2 is YYDKDF (reference sequence).

This clone appeared once. V usage is TRBV2 and J usage is TRBJ2-1, with 7 bases lining up with TRBD1. CDR1 is SNHLY, CDR2 FYNNEI, per germline. The CDR3 is 13 amino acids. Losses at the gene ends were 4 bases for V and 7 bases for J; bases not matched to a gene: 4. CDR3 in amino acids: CASSVGGWNEQFF. The CDR3 bases are TGTGCCAGCAGTGTAGGGGGCTGGAATGAGCAGTTCTTC.

The gene calls are TRBV7-9 and TRBJ2-6; no reliable D call. The germline V and J ends were trimmed by 6 bases and 4 bases, with 13 bases remaining between them. There are 15 residues in the CDR3. The germline V gene encodes CDR1 SEHNR and CDR2 FQNEAQ (reference sequence). The CDR3 region has the DNA TGTGCCAGCAGTCTAGTAGGGTTCGGGGCCAACGTCCTGACTTTC. It is translated as CASSLVGFGANVLTF.

CDR3 protein: CASSQTMAGNTIYF. CDR3 sequence (DNA): TGTGCCAGCAGCCAGACGATGGCTGGAAACACCATATATTTT. The chain joins TRBV5-6 to TRBJ1-3; D is unclear. Trimming took 4 bases from V and 2 from J, leaving 10 bases between them. The CDR3 has 14 amino acids. CDR1 is SGHDT, CDR2 YYEEEE, per germline.

This clone was picked up a small number of times. This rearrangement joins TRBV2 to TRBJ1-5; the D is unclear. The ends were cut back, 7 bases at V and 3 bases at J, with 10 bases in the middle. This CDR3 comprises 13 residues. Germline V gene data show CDR1 as SNHLY and CDR2 as FYNNEI. CDR3 coding DNA: TGTGCCAGCACTCGGCGGACCAATCAGCCCCAGCATTTT. Its translation is CASTRRTNQPQHF.

This sequence joins TRBV5-8 and TRBJ1-6; D is perhaps TRBD1 (6 bases). Germline CDR1 and CDR2: SGHTS and YDEGEE. V dropped 4 bases and J dropped 4 bases, with 9 bases sitting between them. The CDR3 is 14 amino acids. CDR3 sequence: CASSQGQYNSPLHF. The CDR3 coding sequence is TGTGCCAGCAGCCAGGGGCAGTATAATTCACCCCTCCACTTT.

This chain uses TRBV5-1 with TRBJ1-1; the match to TRBD1 covers 8 bases. Trimming at V came to 2 bases and at J to 1 base, leaving 4 bases not matched to a gene. The CDR3 is 15 amino acids. The germline V gene has CDR1 SGHRS and CDR2 YFSETQ. The CDR3 DNA sequence: TGCGCCAGCAGCTTTAGTCAGGGGGCGAACACTGAAGCTTTCTTT. This codes for CASSFSQGANTEAFF.

This clone is a singleton in its sample. V gene TRBV11-2 combines with J gene TRBJ2-3; D possibly uses TRBD1 or TRBD2 (6 bases each). The ends were cut back, 1 base at V and 3 bases at J, with 14 bases in the middle. CDR1 is SGHAT, CDR2 FQNNGV, per germline. The CDR3 covers 16 residues. CDR3 region: CASSLAARGGTDTQYF. CDR3 in DNA: TGTGCCAGCAGCTTAGCGGCTAGAGGGGGGACAGATACGCAGTATTTT.

This clone was recorded only once. This sequence joins TRBV5-1 and TRBJ2-1; possibly TRBD1 or TRBD2 for D (6 bases each). V shed 4 bases and J shed 10 bases, with 18 bases lying between them. The CDR3 is 14 amino acids. Germline CDR1 and CDR2: SGHRS and YFSETQ. This CDR3 is CASSLSPVGGEQFF. The DNA for the CDR3 is TGCGCCAGCAGCCTCAGTCCCGTAGGGGGGGAGCAGTTCTTC.

This clone was counted only a few times. This sample includes further DNA sequences coding for the same CDR3. The chain has TRBV9 and TRBJ2-2, with a tentative D call TRBD2 (6 bases). The CDR3 runs 15 residues. Trimming left V 0 bases short and J 0 bases short, with 6 bases between. Germline loops: CDR1 SGDLS, CDR2 YYNGEE. In DNA form, the CDR3 reads TGTGCCAGCAGCGTAGCGGGAGCGAACACCGGGGAGCTGTTTTTT. Amino acid sequence: CASSVAGANTGELFF.

The chain uses TRBV25-1 and TRBJ2-3; 7 bases are a match to TRBD2. This CDR3 is built from 17 residues. CDR1 is MGHDK and CDR2 is SYGVNS in the germline V gene. Trimming removed 2 bases from V and 4 bases from J; junction bases left unmatched: 12. The CDR3 DNA sequence: TGTGCCAGCAGTGAAGGCCCCCGGGGGAGGGTCCCAGATACGCAGTATTTT. The encoded protein is CASSEGPRGRVPDTQYF.

The chain employs TRBV7-2 and TRBJ2-1; TRBD2 agrees at 7 bases. V shed 5 bases and J 3 bases; nucleotides not matched to a gene: 7. Germline V gene lookup returns CDR1 SGHTA and CDR2 FQGNSA. The CDR3 runs 15 residues. As DNA, the CDR3 is TGTGCCAGCAGCGCCGCGGGGACTAACTACAATGAGCAGTTCTTC. Its protein product is CASSAAGTNYNEQFF.

The V call is TRBV6-1, the J call TRBJ2-7, with 10 positions matching TRBD1. Looked up from germline, CDR1 is MNHNS and CDR2 is SASEGT. This CDR3 region has 16 residues. V gave up 2 bases and J gave up 1 base; unmatched junction bases: 5. The CDR3 bases are TGTGCCAGCAGTGAATTTGGACAGGGGGGATCCTACGAGCAGTACTTC. Protein: CASSEFGQGGSYEQYF.

The V gene is TRBV5-1, the J gene TRBJ2-6, with TRBD1 identical over 7 bases. This CDR3 is built from 16 residues. Germline V gene data show CDR1 as SGHRS and CDR2 as YFSETQ. V gave up 6 bases and J gave up 0 bases; unmatched junction bases: 6. The CDR3 region has the DNA TGCGCCAGCACCCGACAGGGTAGCTCTGGGGCCAACGTCCTGACTTTC. Its translation is CASTRQGSSGANVLTF.

The chain recombines TRBV7-3 with TRBJ2-1; 11 nucleotides agree with TRBD2. The V and J ends lost 6 bases and 6 bases, in that order; junction bases with no gene match: 7. The CDR3 runs 15 residues. Germline lookup yields CDR1 SGHTA and CDR2 FQGTGA. For the CDR3, the DNA is TGTGCCAGCAGACGCACTAGCGGGAGTGGCAATGAGCAGTTCTTC. Its translation is CASRRTSGSGNEQFF. Based on the CDR3 plus reference TRBV7-3 and TRBJ2-1, the full variable domain is GAGVSQTPSNKVTEKGKYVELRCDPISGHTALYWYRQSLGQGPEFLIYFQGTGAADDSGLPNDRFFAVRPEGSVSTLKIQRTERGDSAVYLCASRRTSGSGNEQFFGPGTRLTVL.

The V call is TRBV9, the J call TRBJ2-5; 7 bases fit TRBD2. The length of the CDR3 is 16 residues. The junction had 10 bases not matched to a gene; V was cut back by 3 bases and J by 2 bases. Germline CDR1 reads SGDLS; CDR2 reads YYNGEE. CDR3 in amino acids: CASSDASGGKQETQYF. The CDR3 nucleotides read TGTGCCAGCAGCGACGCTAGCGGAGGAAAGCAAGAGACCCAGTACTTC.